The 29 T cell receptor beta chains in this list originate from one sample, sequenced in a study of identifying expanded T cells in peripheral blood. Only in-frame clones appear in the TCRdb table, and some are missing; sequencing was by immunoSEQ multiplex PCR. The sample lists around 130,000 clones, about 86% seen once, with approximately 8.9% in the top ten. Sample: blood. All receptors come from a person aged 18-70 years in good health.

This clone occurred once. The CDR3 sequence: CASSFTLAGAYEQYF. The DNA for the CDR3 is TGTGCCAGCAGCTTCACACTAGCGGGAGCCTACGAGCAGTACTTC. The chain uses TRBV11-2 and TRBJ2-7; 11 bases agree with TRBD2. CDR3 size: 15 residues. Germline V CDR1 and CDR2: SGHAT, FQNNGV. Trimming removed 3 bases from V and 2 bases from J; junction bases left unmatched: 3.

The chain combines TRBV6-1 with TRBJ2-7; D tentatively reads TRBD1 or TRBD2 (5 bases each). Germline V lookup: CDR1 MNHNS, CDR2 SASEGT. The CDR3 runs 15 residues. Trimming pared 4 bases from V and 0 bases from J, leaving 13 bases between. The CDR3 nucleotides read TGTGCCAGCAGTGGACCGGGACGCCTCTCCTACGAGCAGTACTTC. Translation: CASSGPGRLSYEQYF.

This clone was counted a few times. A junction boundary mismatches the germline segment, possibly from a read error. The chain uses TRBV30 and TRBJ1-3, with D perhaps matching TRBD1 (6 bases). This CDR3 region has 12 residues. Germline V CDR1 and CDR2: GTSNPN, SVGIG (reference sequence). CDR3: CAWTGDGYTIYF. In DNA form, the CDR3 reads TGTGCCTGGACAGGGGATGGATACACCATATATTTT.

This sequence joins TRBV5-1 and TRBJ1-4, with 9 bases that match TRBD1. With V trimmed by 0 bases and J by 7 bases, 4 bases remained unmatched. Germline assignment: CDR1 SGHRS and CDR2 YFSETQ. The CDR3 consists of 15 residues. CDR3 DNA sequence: TGCGCCAGCAGCTTGGACAGGGGGCGTACTGAAAAACTGTTTTTT. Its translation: CASSLDRGRTEKLFF.

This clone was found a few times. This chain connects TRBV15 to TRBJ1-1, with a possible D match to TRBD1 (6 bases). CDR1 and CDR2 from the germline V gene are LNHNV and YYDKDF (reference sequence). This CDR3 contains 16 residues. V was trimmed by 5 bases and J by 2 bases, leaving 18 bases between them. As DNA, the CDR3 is TGTGCCACCAGCCCGCGGGACACGACTGGAAACACTGAAGCTTTCTTT. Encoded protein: CATSPRDTTGNTEAFF.

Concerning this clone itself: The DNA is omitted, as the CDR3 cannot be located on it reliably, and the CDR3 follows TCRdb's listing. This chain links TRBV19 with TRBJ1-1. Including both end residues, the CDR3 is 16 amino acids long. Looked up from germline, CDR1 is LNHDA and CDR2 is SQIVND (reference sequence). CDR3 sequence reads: CASTSVGESPNTEAFF.

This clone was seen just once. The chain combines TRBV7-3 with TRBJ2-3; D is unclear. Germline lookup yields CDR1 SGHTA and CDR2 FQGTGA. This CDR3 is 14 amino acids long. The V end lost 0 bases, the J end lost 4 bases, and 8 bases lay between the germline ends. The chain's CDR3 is CASSLTHSSDTQYF. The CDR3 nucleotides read TGTGCCAGCAGCTTAACTCACTCCTCAGATACGCAGTATTTT.

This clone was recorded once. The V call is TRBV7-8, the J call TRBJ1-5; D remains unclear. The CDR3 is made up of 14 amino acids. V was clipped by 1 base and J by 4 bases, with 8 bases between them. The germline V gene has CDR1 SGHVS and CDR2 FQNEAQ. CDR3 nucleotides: TGTGCCAGCAGCTTAGGTCGGGTTAATCAGCCCCAGCATTTT. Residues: CASSLGRVNQPQHF. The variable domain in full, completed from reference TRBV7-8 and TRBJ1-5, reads GAGVSQSPRYKVAKRGQDVALRCDPISGHVSLFWYQQALGQGPEFLTYFQNEAQLDKSGLPSDRFFAERPEGSVSTLKIQRTQQEDSAVYLCASSLGRVNQPQHFGDGTRLSIL.

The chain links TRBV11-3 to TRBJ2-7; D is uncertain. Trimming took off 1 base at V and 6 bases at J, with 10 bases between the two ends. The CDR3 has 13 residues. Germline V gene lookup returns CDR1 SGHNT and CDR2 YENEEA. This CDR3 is CASSLVLTSEQYF. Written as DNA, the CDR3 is TGTGCCAGCAGCTTAGTACTAACTTCCGAGCAGTACTTC.

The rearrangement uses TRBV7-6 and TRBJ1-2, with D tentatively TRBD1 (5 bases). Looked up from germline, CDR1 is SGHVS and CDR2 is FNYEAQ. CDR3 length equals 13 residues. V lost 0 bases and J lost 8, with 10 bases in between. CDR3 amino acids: CASSLASGDGYTF. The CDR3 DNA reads TGTGCCAGCAGCTTAGCTAGCGGGGACGGCTACACCTTC. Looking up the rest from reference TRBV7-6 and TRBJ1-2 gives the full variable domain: GAGVSQSPRYKVTKRGQDVALRCDPISGHVSLYWYRQALGQGPEFLTYFNYEAQQDKSGLPNDRFSAERPEGSISTLTIQRTEQRDSAMYRCASSLASGDGYTFGSGTRLTVV.

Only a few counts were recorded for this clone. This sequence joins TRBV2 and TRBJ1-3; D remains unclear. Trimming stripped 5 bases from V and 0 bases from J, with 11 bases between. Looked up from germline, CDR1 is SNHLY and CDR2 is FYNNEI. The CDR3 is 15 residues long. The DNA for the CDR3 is TGTGCCAGCAGTATAACAGATAGCTCTGGAAACACCATATATTTT. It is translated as CASSITDSSGNTIYF.

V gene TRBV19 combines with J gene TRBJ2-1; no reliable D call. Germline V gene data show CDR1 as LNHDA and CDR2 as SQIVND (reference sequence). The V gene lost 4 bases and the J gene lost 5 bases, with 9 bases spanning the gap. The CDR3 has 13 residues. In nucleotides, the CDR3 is TGTGCCAGTAGTAGCGAAAGGAACAATGAGCAGTTCTTC. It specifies CASSSERNNEQFF.

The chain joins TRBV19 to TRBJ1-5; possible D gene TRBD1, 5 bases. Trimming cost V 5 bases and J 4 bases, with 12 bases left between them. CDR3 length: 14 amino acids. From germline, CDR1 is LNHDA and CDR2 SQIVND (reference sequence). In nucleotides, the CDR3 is TGTGCCAGTAGTCGGGACCCATGGAATCAGCCCCAGCATTTT. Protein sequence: CASSRDPWNQPQHF.

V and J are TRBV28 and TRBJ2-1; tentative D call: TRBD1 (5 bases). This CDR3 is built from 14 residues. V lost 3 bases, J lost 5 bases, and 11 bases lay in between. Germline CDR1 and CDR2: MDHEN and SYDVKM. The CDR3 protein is CASSFVTANNEQFF. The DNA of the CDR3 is TGTGCCAGCAGTTTCGTGACAGCTAACAATGAGCAGTTCTTC.

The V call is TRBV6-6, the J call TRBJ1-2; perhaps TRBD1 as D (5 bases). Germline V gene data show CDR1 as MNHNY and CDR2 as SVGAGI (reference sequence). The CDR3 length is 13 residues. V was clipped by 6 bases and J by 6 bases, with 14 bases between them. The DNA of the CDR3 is TGTGCCAGCAGCCTGGACACCGCAGATGGCTACACCTTC. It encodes CASSLDTADGYTF.

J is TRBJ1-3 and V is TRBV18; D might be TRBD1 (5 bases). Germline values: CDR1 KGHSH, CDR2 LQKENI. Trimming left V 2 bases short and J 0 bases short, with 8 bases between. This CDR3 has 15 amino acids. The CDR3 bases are TGTGCCAGCTCACCAGGGACCGACTCTGGAAACACCATATATTTT. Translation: CASSPGTDSGNTIYF. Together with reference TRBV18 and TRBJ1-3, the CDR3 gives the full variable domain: NAGVMQNPRHLVRRRGQEARLRCSPMKGHSHVYWYRQLPEEGLKFMVYLQKENIIDESGMPKERFSAEFPKEGPSILRIQQVVRGDSAAYFCASSPGTDSGNTIYFGEGSWLTVV.

This CDR3 reads CASSPPVDGANVLTF. DNA of the CDR3: TGTGCCAGCTCACCACCGGTGGATGGGGCCAACGTCCTGACTTTC. The rearrangement joins TRBV18 to TRBJ2-6; no definite D call. Germline-derived CDR1 and CDR2 are KGHSH and LQKENI. The CDR3 covers 15 residues. V gave up 0 bases and J gave up 3 bases, with 6 bases separating them. Full variable domain (outside the CDR3, taken from reference TRBV18 and TRBJ2-6): NAGVMQNPRHLVRRRGQEARLRCSPMKGHSHVYWYRQLPEEGLKFMVYLQKENIIDESGMPKERFSAEFPKEGPSILRIQQVVRGDSAAYFCASSPPVDGANVLTFGAGSRLTVL.

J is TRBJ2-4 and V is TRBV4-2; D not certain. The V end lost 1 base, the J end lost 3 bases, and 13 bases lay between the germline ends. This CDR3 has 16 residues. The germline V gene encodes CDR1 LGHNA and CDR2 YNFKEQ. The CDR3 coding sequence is TGTGCCAGCAGCCAAGGTACTGTCCTTGACAAAAACATTCAGTACTTC. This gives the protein CASSQGTVLDKNIQYF.

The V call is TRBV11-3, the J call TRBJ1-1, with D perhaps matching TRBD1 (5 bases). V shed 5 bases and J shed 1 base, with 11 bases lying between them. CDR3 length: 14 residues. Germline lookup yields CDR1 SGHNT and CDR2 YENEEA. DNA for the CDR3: TGTGCCAGCAGCCCGGGACTTCAGAACACTGAAGCTTTCTTT. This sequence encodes CASSPGLQNTEAFF.

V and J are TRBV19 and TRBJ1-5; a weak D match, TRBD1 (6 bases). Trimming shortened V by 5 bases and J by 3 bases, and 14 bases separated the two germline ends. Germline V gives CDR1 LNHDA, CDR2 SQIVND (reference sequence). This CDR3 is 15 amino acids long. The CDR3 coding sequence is TGTGCCAGTAGTTCATCGGGGGCGGTCAATCAGCCCCAGCATTTT. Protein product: CASSSSGAVNQPQHF.

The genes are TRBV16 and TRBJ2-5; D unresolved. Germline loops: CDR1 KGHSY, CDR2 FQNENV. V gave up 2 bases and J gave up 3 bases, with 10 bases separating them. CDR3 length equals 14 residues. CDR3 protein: CASSQGSRKETQYF. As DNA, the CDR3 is TGTGCCAGCAGCCAAGGCTCTAGGAAAGAGACCCAGTACTTC. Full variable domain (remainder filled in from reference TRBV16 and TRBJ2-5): GEEVAQTPKHLVRGEGQKAKLYCAPIKGHSYVFWYQQVLKNEFKFLISFQNENVFDETGMPKERFSAKCLPNSPCSLEIQATKLEDSAVYFCASSQGSRKETQYFGPGTRLLVL.

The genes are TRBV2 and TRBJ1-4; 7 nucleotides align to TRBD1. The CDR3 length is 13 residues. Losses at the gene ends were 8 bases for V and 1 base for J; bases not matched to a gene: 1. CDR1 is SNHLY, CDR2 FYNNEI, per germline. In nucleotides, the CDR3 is TGTGCCAGCCAGGGGGAAACTAATGAAAAACTGTTTTTT. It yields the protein CASQGETNEKLFF.

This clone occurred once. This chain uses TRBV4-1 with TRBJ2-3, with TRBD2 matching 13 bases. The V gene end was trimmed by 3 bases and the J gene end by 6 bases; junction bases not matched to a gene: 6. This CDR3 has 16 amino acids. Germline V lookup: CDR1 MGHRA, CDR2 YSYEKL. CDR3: CASSQKLAGGWDTQYF. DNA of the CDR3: TGCGCCAGCAGCCAGAAACTAGCGGGAGGGTGGGATACGCAGTATTTT.

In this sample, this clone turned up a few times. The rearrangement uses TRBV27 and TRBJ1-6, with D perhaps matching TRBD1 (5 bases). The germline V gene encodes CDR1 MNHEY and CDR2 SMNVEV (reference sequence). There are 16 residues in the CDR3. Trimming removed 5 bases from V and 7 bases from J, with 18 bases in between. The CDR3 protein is CASSLWGGASNSPLHF. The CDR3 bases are TGTGCCAGCAGTCTATGGGGAGGGGCTAGCAATTCACCCCTCCACTTT.

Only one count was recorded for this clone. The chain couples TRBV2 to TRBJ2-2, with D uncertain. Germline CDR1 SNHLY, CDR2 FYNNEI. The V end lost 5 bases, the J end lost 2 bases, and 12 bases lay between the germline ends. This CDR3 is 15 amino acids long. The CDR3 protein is CASSFSRRNTGELFF. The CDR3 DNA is TGTGCCAGCAGTTTTTCCCGCCGCAACACCGGGGAGCTGTTTTTT.

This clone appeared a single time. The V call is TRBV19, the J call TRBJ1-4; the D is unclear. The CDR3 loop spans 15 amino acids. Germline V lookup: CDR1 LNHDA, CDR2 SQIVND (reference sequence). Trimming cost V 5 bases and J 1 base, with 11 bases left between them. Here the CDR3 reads CASSSLRQTNEKLFF. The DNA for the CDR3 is TGTGCCAGTAGTTCGCTGCGGCAAACTAATGAAAAACTGTTTTTT.

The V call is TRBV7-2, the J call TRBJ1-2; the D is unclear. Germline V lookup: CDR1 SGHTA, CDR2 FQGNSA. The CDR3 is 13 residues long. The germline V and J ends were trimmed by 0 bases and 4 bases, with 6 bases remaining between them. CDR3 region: CASSLADLYGYTF. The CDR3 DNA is TGTGCCAGCAGCTTAGCGGACCTCTATGGCTACACCTTC.

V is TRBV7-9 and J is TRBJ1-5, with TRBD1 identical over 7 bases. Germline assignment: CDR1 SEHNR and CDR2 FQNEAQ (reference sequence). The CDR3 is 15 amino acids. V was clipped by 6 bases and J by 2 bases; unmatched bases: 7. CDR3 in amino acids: CASSSTDRGNQPQHF. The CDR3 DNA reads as TGTGCCAGCAGTTCCACCGACAGGGGCAATCAGCCCCAGCATTTT.

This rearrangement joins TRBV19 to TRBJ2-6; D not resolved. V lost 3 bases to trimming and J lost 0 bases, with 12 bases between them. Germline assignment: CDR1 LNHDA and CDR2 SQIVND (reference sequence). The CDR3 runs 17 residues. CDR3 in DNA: TGTGCCAGTAGTATTTCGGCCTCCCGCTCTGGGGCCAACGTCCTGACTTTC. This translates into CASSISASRSGANVLTF.